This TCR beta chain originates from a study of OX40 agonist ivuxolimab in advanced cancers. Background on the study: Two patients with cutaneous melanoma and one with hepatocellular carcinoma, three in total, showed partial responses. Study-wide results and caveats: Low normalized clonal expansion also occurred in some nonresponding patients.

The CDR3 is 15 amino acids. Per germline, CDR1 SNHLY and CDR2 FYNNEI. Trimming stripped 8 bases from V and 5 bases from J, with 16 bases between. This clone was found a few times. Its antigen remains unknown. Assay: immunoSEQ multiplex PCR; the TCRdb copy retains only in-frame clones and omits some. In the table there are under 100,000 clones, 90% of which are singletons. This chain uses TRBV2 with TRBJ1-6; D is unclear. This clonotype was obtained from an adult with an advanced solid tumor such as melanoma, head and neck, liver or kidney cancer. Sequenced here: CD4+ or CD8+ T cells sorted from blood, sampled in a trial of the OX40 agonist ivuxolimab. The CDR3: CASRRYYSDNSPLHF. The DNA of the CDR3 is TGTGCCAGCCGGCGATACTACAGTGATAATTCACCCCTCCACTTT.